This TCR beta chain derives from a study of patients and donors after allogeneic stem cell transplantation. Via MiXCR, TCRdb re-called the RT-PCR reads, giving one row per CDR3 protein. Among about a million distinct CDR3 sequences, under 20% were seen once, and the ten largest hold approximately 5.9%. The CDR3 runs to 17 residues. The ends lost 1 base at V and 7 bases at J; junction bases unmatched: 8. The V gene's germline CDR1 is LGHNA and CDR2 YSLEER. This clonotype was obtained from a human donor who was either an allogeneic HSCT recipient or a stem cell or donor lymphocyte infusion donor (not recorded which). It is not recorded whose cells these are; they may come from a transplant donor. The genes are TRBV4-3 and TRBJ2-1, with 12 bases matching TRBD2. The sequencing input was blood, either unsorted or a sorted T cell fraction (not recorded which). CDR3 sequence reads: CASSQGASGGAFNEQFF. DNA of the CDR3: TGCGCCAGCAGCCAAGGAGCTAGCGGGGGGGCGTTTAATGAGCAGTTCTTC.